This section outlines one TCR beta chain sequence together with its context. Its antigen remains unknown. Clones were sequenced by immunoSEQ multiplex PCR, and TCRdb holds only the in-frame ones, with some missing. Of roughly 100,000 clones detected, about 90% appear once; the ten largest clones hold about 20%. The CDR3 is 13 residues long. V was shortened by 6 bases and J by 4 bases, with 13 bases between the two germline ends. Germline V gene data show CDR1 as LGHNT and CDR2 as FRNRAP. This sample was included in a study of T cell responses to AZD1222 COVID-19 vaccine. Overall study results and limits: Clonal diversity may have been underestimated, and the donors were mostly white British, with more females than males. Distributed over spike, vaccine-associated CD4 TCRs predominated at 160-218 and 743-854.

This receptor was identified in an adult in good health. The chain is built from TRBV12-5 and TRBJ2-7, with a tentative D call TRBD2 (5 bases). Here the sequenced sample was peripheral blood, taken on day 0 of AZD1222 vaccination. CDR3 region: CASGVTGSYEQYF. In DNA, the CDR3 is TGTGCTAGTGGGGTGACGGGAAGTTACGAGCAGTACTTC.